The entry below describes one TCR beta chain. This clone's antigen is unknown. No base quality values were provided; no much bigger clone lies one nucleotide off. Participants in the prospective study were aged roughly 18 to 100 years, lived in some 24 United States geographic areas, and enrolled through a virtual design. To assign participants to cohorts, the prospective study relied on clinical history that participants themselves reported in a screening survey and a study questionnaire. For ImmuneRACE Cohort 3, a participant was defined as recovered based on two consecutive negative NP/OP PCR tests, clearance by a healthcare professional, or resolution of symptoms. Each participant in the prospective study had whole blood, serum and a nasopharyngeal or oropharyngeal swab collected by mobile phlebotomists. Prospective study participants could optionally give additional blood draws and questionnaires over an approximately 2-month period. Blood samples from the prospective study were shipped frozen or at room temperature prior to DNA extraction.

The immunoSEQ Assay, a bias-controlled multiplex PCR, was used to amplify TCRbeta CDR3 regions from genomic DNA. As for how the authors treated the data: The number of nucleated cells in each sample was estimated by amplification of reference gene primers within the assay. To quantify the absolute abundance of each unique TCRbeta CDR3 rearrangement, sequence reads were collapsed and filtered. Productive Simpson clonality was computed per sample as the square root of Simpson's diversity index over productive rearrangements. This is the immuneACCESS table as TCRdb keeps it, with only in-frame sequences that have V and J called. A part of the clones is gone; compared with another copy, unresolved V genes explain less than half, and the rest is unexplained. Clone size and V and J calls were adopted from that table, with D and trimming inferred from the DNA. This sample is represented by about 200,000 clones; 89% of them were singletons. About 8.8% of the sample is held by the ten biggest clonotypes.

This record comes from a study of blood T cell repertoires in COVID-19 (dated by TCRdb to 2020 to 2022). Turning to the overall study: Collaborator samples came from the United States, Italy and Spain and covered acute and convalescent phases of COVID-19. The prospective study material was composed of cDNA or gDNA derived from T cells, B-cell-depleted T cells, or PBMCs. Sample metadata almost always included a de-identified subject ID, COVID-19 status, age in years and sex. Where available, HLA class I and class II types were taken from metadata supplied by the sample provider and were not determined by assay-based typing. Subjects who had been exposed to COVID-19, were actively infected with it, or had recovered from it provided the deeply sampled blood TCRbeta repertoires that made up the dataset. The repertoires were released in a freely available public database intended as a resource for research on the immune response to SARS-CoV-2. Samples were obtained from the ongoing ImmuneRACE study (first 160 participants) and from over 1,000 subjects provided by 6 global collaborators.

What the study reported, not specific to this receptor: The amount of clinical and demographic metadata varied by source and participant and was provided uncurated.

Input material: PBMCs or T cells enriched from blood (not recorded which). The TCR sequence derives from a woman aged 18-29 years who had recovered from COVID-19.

The CDR3 region: CASRPTSLTTDTQYF. The base sequence is TGTGCCAGCAGGCCGACTAGCCTTACAACAGATACGCAGTATTTT. This chain joins TRBV28 to TRBJ2-3; 7 of the junction bases match TRBD2. The CDR3 numbers 15 residues from cysteine through phenylalanine. The read is trimmed to its CDR3 DNA, 45 bases read in frame from base 1. V is cut back by 6 bases and J by 3 bases, with 9 bases in the junction unmatched. The germline V gene encodes CDR1 MDHEN and CDR2 SYDVKM.